This is a list of T cell receptor beta chains from one sample in a study of T cell changes during pregnancy in multiple sclerosis. Assay: immunoSEQ multiplex PCR; the TCRdb copy retains only in-frame clones and omits some. The data contain tens of thousands of clones, around 90% of them seen just once; the ten biggest clones take up less than 0.95%. The sequenced sample was CD4+ T cells from peripheral blood mononuclear cells, obtained before pregnancy. These receptors were collected from a female donor with multiple sclerosis, enrolled in a pregnancy study. Each CDR3 is given with its conserved first and last residue. Each record gives: D gene, J gene, clone size, V gene, CDR3 DNA, CDR3 protein. D genes are given only for firm matches. A row's size may be missing; if present it is once, few, many or a size class.

>TRBD2|TRBJ2-1|NA|TRBV5-1
TGCGCCAGCAGCTTCGGACTAGCGGGGACCTCCTACAATGAGCAGTTCTTC
CASSFGLAGTSYNEQFF
>TRBD1|TRBJ1-2|NA|TRBV4-2
TGTGCCAGCAGCCCACCTACCGGGACAGCGGAGGGCTACACCTTC
CASSPPTGTAEGYTF
>TRBD2|TRBJ2-7|NA|TRBV4-3
TGCGCCAGCAGCCAGGGTAGCGGGGGGGCCTGGGCCTACGAGCAGTACTTC
CASSQGSGGAWAYEQYF
>TRBD1|TRBJ1-2|NA|TRBV29-1
TGCAGCGCCTCCCTGACAGGGTTTGGCTACACCTTC
CSASLTGFGYTF
>NA|TRBJ2-2|NA|TRBV4-2
TGTGCCAGCGCTACAGGGAACACCGGGGAGCTGTTTTTT
CASATGNTGELFF
>TRBD1|TRBJ2-3|once|TRBV15
TGTGCCACCAGCAGACCCGAAGGGGGCTGGGTTCCAGATACGCAGTATTTT
CATSRPEGGWVPDTQYF
>TRBD2|TRBJ2-3|few|TRBV10-3
TGTGCCTCAAACCCCAGACTAGCGGGGGGCACAGATACGCAGTATTTT
CASNPRLAGGTDTQYF
>NA|TRBJ1-1|NA|TRBV29-1
TGCAGCGTTCCCGACAGTTCTGGCACTGAAGCTTTCTTT
CSVPDSSGTEAFF
>NA|TRBJ1-4|NA|TRBV29-1
TGCAGCATACAGGATACAGGTGGAAATGAAAAACTGTTTTTT
CSIQDTGGNEKLFF
>NA|TRBJ2-3|NA|TRBV7-2
TGTGCCAGCAGCTTAGCGCGGGGCGGGGCCACAGATACGCAGTATTTT
CASSLARGGATDTQYF
>NA|TRBJ1-1|NA|TRBV6-5
TGTGCCAGCAGTCGCTCATTAGGGGCCGACACTGAAGCTTTCTTT
CASSRSLGADTEAFF
>NA|TRBJ2-7|NA|TRBV19
TGTGCCAGTAGTAACCCAGGGGAATCCTACGAGCAGTACTTC
CASSNPGESYEQYF
>TRBD1|TRBJ2-3|NA|TRBV7-2
TGTGCCAGCAGCACGGACAGGTGGAACCCTACGCAGTATTTT
CASSTDRWNPTQYF
>NA|TRBJ1-1|NA|TRBV6-5
TGTGCCAGCAGTTACTCGGCCGGGTTAGGCACTGAAGCTTTCTTT
CASSYSAGLGTEAFF
>NA|TRBJ1-3|once|TRBV7-2
TGTGCCAGCAGCTTAGACCCCGGGACAGGAAACACCATATATTTT
CASSLDPGTGNTIYF
>TRBD1|TRBJ2-2|NA|TRBV5-1
TGCGCCAGCAGCTTGGCCGGACAGGGCGGTGGGGAGCTGTTTTTT
CASSLAGQGGGELFF
>TRBD1|TRBJ1-1|NA|TRBV19
TGTGCCAGTTCAGGGGGCGAATGGGACACTGAAGCTTTCTTT
CASSGGEWDTEAFF
>TRBD2|TRBJ2-7|NA|TRBV5-1
TGCGCCAGCAGCTTGGAGGGGACTAATTTCTTCGGCGAGCAGTACTTC
CASSLEGTNFFGEQYF